This TCR beta chain was sequenced during a study of blood T cell repertoires in COVID-19. The germline CDR1 and CDR2 sequences are LGHDT and YNNKEL (reference sequence). Germline trimming cut 6 bases from V and 7 bases from J; bases unmatched to any gene: 8. The CDR3 has 14 amino acids. Sequenced by immunoSEQ multiplex PCR; TCRdb stores in-frame clones only, minus some. This sample has about 300,000 clones, with 70% to 90% found just once. This receptor was identified in a man aged 25-40 years who had recovered from COVID-19. V gene TRBV3-1 (or the pseudogene TRBV3-2) combines with J gene TRBJ1-5, with 8 bases lining up with TRBD1. The material sequenced was PBMCs or T cells enriched from blood (not recorded which). Written as DNA, the CDR3 is TGTGCCAGCAGAGAGACAGGGGAAGGGCAGCCCCAGCATTTT. Encoded protein: CASRETGEGQPQHF.